These 12 T cell receptor beta chains came from one sample sequenced in a study of CXCR3-negative and CXCR3-positive naive CD8 T cells (dated 2019 in TCRdb). Here is what the overall study found, with its caveats: TRB CDR3s from CXCR3-positive naive cells showed higher hydrophobicity (lower Kidera factor 4), lower energy, and higher strength and volume indices than CXCR3-negative naive cells.

Instrument used: NextSeq 550. The Human TCR Profiling Kit (MiLaboratory) was used to make UMI-labeled 5' RACE TRB cDNA libraries. After TCRdb reprocessed the reads, each CDR3 protein sequence was kept as one row, without DNA. The sample's table lists a count of over 150,000 distinct CDR3 sequences. Of the sample, 0.45% to 0.6% falls within the top ten clones. No antigen is known for these receptors. Sequenced material: naive CXCR3+ CD8+ T cells from blood. According to the study, the label for this sample's cell subset or site signals: CD45RO-CCR7+CD27+CD95- naive CD8+ T cells expressing CXCR3 (TNR3+). The origin of the receptors is a human donor in good health. Some clones in this sample may be carry-over from other donors' samples.

V usage is TRBV7-9 and J usage is TRBJ2-7; TCRdb designates TRBD1, a call that cannot be tested without DNA. Germline V CDR1 and CDR2: SEHNR, FQNEAQ (reference sequence). The CDR3 totals 13 residues. The CDR3 loop reads CASRGQGRYEQYF. Full variable domain (missing parts from reference TRBV7-9 and TRBJ2-7): DTGVSQNPRHKITKRGQNVTFRCDPISEHNRLYWYRQTLGQGPEFLTYFQNEAQLEKSRLLSDRFSAERPKGSFSTLEIQRTEQGDSAMYLCASRGQGRYEQYFGPGTRLTVT.

V is TRBV2 and J is TRBJ2-7; TCRdb selects TRBD1, and the lack of DNA leaves this call unchecked. Germline CDR1 and CDR2: SNHLY and FYNNEI. The CDR3 consists of 12 residues. CDR3 protein: CASSDRVGEQYF.

The gene calls are TRBV7-9 and TRBJ1-2. There are 13 residues in the CDR3. CDR1 and CDR2 (germline): SEHNR, FQNEAQ (reference sequence). This CDR3 is CASSQKLNYGYTF.

V usage is TRBV6-5 and J usage is TRBJ2-7. Germline CDR1 reads MNHEY; CDR2 reads SVGAGI. This CDR3 region has 14 residues. This CDR3 is CASSYGQGAYEQYF.

The chain recombines TRBV6-6 with TRBJ2-2; no DNA is available, so the TRBD1 call from TCRdb remains unchecked. There are 14 residues in the CDR3. CDR1 is MNHNY, CDR2 SVGAGI, per germline (reference sequence). CDR3 region: CASSYPPNTGELFF.

The rearrangement joins TRBV19 to TRBJ2-1; checking the TCRdb D call of TRBD1 is not possible without DNA. Germline V gene sequence: CDR1 LNHDA, CDR2 SQIVND (reference sequence). The CDR3 is 20 amino acids. The CDR3: CASSIDTTGTGKVSYNEQFF.

The rearrangement uses TRBV10-3 and TRBJ2-5; TCRdb returns TRBD2, unconfirmable since there is no DNA. Germline V gene sequence: CDR1 ENHRY, CDR2 SYGVKD. The length of the CDR3 is 14 residues. This CDR3 reads CAISEGRDQETQYF.

This rearrangement joins TRBV7-9 to TRBJ2-1. Per the germline V gene, CDR1 is SEHNR and CDR2 is FQNEAQ (reference sequence). CDR3 length equals 11 residues. This CDR3 is CASSPSREQFF. The full variable domain, in which reference TRBV7-9 and TRBJ2-1 provide the parts outside the CDR3, is DTGVSQNPRHKITKRGQNVTFRCDPISEHNRLYWYRQTLGQGPEFLTYFQNEAQLEKSRLLSDRFSAERPKGSFSTLEIQRTEQGDSAMYLCASSPSREQFFGPGTRLTVL.

This chain joins TRBV27 and TRBJ1-1; TCRdb selects TRBD1, and the lack of DNA leaves this call unchecked. This CDR3 has 15 residues. Germline-derived CDR1 and CDR2 are MNHEY and SMNVEV (reference sequence). CDR3 region: CASSPDRDRETEAFF.

The chain couples TRBV28 to TRBJ2-7; TCRdb gives TRBD1 as the D gene, but with no DNA this cannot be confirmed. CDR1 and CDR2 from the germline V gene are MDHEN and SYDVKM. The CDR3 covers 12 residues. The CDR3 sequence is CASRGGSYEQYF.

CDR3 in amino acids: CASSLQIRTSGRAREQFF. This chain connects TRBV5-1 to TRBJ2-1; TCRdb outputs TRBD2, but without DNA this stays unchecked. The CDR3 loop spans 18 amino acids. Germline V gene data show CDR1 as SGHRS and CDR2 as YFSETQ. Looking up the rest from reference TRBV5-1 and TRBJ2-1 gives the full variable domain: KAGVTQTPRYLIKTRGQQVTLSCSPISGHRSVSWYQQTPGQGLQFLFEYFSETQRNKGNFPGRFSGRQFSNSRSEMNVSTLELGDSALYLCASSLQIRTSGRAREQFFGPGTRLTVL.

The chain uses TRBV29-1 and TRBJ2-7; TCRdb names TRBD2, which stays unverified in the absence of DNA. This CDR3 comprises 15 residues. Germline assignment: CDR1 SQVTM and CDR2 ANQGSEA. Here the CDR3 reads CSVAGTSGRSYEQYF.